These T cell receptor beta chains were read from a single sample in a study of blood T cell repertoires in COVID-19. Repertoires were generated with immunoSEQ multiplex PCR, while TCRdb's copy carries only in-frame clones and drops some. The sample carries approximately 100,000 clones, more than 70% recorded once. The sequenced sample was peripheral blood. The receptors come from a woman older than 75 in a cohort sampled during active COVID-19. Both conserved end residues are trimmed from each CDR3. Clone size, where shown, is once, few, many, or a class for clones that have expanded.

ASSIVGQNTEAF	NA	TRBV19
ASRPGDSRRANTEAF	NA	TRBV27
ASRDRVRPIGIGAF	NA	TRBV19
ASSLGDRVSYEQY	once	TRBV5-6
ASSVGTSGSTDTQY	NA	TRBV9
ASSLAGTSQEQY	NA	TRBV5-1
ASSSPGQGNTEAF	NA	TRBV5-4
ASSQELYNSPLH	NA	TRBV4-2
ASRSRSTGELF	NA	TRBV19
ASSLAQGLGETQY	NA	TRBV5-1
ALEPGQGIVYGYT	once	TRBV30
ASSPGGRSSGANVLT	NA	TRBV18
ASSPLLTGRNYGYT	NA	TRBV7-2
ASSQGWTSGEQY	NA	TRBV3-1/TRBV3-2
ASSVYWTSTDTQY	NA	TRBV9
ASSPIRQGIGNTIY	NA	TRBV28
ASSPSGGIRDEQF	once	TRBV3-1/TRBV3-2
ASNGGGLQETQY	NA	TRBV7-9
AIKGQGGYTEAF	once	TRBV10-3
ATSDHRGDQPQH	NA	TRBV24-1
AISSSDLPRGYGYT	NA	TRBV10-3
ASSLDTPSEQF	NA	TRBV7-7
ASRPSGPRAEQY	NA	TRBV3-1/TRBV3-2
ASSLGAGVGTQY	NA	TRBV7-3
ASRSKQGFYNEQF	NA	TRBV3-1/TRBV3-2
ASSEDTSSYNEQF	NA	TRBV2
SASGAVYEQY	NA	TRBV20-1
ASSLQRQNTEAF	NA	TRBV7-2
ASSSTRYNEQF	NA	TRBV3-1/TRBV3-2
ASRWAGSDSPLH	NA	TRBV19
ASSHAARKGPDTQY	NA	TRBV5-1
ASSLVGQRLGEQY	once	TRBV5-1
ASSTGTSGGFGGEQF	NA	TRBV5-4
ASSRTYNEQF	NA	TRBV5-6
ASSRTGGDGYT	NA	TRBV5-4
ASGTEGNEQF	NA	TRBV7-9
ASSSDREDTEAF	NA	TRBV21-1
ASSHRLTSFDTQY	NA	TRBV14
ATGTVYNEQF	NA	TRBV15
ASMSRGNQPQH	NA	TRBV27
ATSDSAGITDTQY	NA	TRBV24-1